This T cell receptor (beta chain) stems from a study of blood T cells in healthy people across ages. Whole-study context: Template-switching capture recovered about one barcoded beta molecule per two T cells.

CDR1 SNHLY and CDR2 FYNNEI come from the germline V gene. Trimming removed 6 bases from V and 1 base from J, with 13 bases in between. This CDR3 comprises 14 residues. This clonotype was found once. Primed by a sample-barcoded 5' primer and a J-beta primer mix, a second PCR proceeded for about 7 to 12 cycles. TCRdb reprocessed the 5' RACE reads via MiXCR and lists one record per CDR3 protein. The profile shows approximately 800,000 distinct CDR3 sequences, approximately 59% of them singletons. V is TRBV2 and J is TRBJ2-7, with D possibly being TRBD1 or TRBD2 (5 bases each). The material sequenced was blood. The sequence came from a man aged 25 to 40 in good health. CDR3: CASSEGPISYEQYF. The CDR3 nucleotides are TGTGCCAGCAGCGAGGGACCTATTTCCTACGAGCAGTACTTC.